The 15 T cell receptor beta chains reported below all come from one sample, sequenced in a study of blood T cell repertoires in COVID-19. Some clones are missing from TCRdb's copy, which holds only in-frame ones; the method was immunoSEQ multiplex PCR. The table records 210,000 or so clones, approximately 85% of them present only once. Material: peripheral blood. The receptors were gathered from a man aged 45-65 years with COVID-19, enrolled during active disease.

This chain connects TRBV28 to TRBJ1-1; 7 bases agree with TRBD1. Germline trimming cut 5 bases from V and 1 base from J; bases unmatched to any gene: 4. The CDR3 length is 14 residues. Germline CDR1 MDHEN, CDR2 SYDVKM. CDR3 amino acids: CASSTTGSNTEAFF. Written as DNA, the CDR3 is TGTGCCAGCAGTACGACAGGGTCGAACACTGAAGCTTTCTTT.

The J gene is TRBJ2-1, the V gene TRBV15, with a weak D call TRBD2 (5 bases). The CDR3 loop spans 12 amino acids. The germline gives CDR1 LNHNV, CDR2 YYDKDF (reference sequence). Trimming took 5 bases from V and 9 from J, leaving 11 bases between them. For the CDR3, the DNA is TGTGCCACCAGCCTGGACTTTGGTGAGCAGTTCTTC. Protein: CATSLDFGEQFF.

The chain employs TRBV6-5 and TRBJ2-1; weak D call: TRBD2 (7 bases). Germline V gene lookup returns CDR1 MNHEY and CDR2 SVGAGI. The V and J ends lost 4 bases and 0 bases respectively, with 10 bases between them. The CDR3 length is 15 residues. This CDR3 is CASSFAGASYNEQFF. The CDR3 DNA sequence: TGTGCCAGCAGTTTTGCGGGGGCCTCCTACAATGAGCAGTTCTTC.

This chain connects TRBV3-1 (or the pseudogene TRBV3-2) to TRBJ1-2; 7 nucleotides line up with TRBD1. This CDR3 contains 18 residues. Germline V gene lookup returns CDR1 LGHDT and CDR2 YNNKEL (reference sequence). V dropped 3 bases and J dropped 4; count of bases not matched to a gene: 17. The CDR3 nucleotides read TGTGCCAGCAGCCAGGTTCTTACAGGACAGGAAGGTAGCTATGGCTACACCTTC. It yields the protein CASSQVLTGQEGSYGYTF.

The V call is TRBV15, the J call TRBJ1-4, with D unresolved. Germline-derived CDR1 and CDR2 are LNHNV and YYDKDF (reference sequence). V gave up 2 bases and J gave up 0 bases, with 7 bases separating them. There are 15 residues in the CDR3. The CDR3 DNA reads TGTGCCACCAGCAGAAGTACAACAACTAATGAAAAACTGTTTTTT. It translates to CATSRSTTTNEKLFF.

The gene calls are TRBV7-2 and TRBJ1-4; 7 positions agree with TRBD1. The CDR3 extends over 13 amino acids. Per the germline V gene, CDR1 is SGHTA and CDR2 is FQGNSA. V lost 1 base, J lost 13 bases, and 6 bases stayed unmatched. The CDR3: CASSLVGTEVLFF. In DNA form, the CDR3 reads TGTGCCAGCAGCTTAGTGGGGACAGAAGTACTGTTTTTT.

V gene TRBV18 combines with J gene TRBJ2-7, with a possible D match to TRBD2 (5 bases). V was trimmed by 6 bases and J by 3 bases, leaving 18 bases between them. The length of the CDR3 is 15 residues. Germline CDR1 reads KGHSH; CDR2 reads LQKENI. This CDR3 is CASSQNGITFYEQYF. The CDR3 DNA reads TGTGCCAGCTCGCAAAACGGGATTACATTCTACGAGCAGTACTTC.

The chain joins TRBV4-2 to TRBJ1-5; D gene uncertain. The CDR3 runs 15 residues. The V end lost 3 bases, the J end lost 2 bases, and 11 bases lay between the germline ends. From germline, CDR1 is LGHNA and CDR2 YNFKEQ. The CDR3 DNA follows: TGTGCCAGCAGCCAGGAGACCGGGGGCAATCAGCCCCAGCATTTT. This gives the protein CASSQETGGNQPQHF.

The sample holds one count of this clone. This chain uses TRBV6-2 or TRBV6-3 with TRBJ1-4; D uncertain. The germline V gene has CDR1 MNHEY and CDR2 SVGEGT. CDR3 size: 14 residues. V gave up 6 bases and J gave up 8 bases, with 16 bases separating them. The CDR3 loop is CASSYGRFGEKLFF. The CDR3 nucleotides read TGTGCCAGCAGCTATGGGAGGTTTGGAGAAAAACTGTTTTTT.

This chain links TRBV2 with TRBJ1-3; unclear D gene. V lost 7 bases, J lost 0 bases, and 13 bases lay in between. The CDR3 sequence is 15 residues long. The V gene's germline CDR1 is SNHLY and CDR2 FYNNEI. In DNA form, the CDR3 reads TGTGCCAGCATCGAGCACGCCAACTCTGGAAACACCATATATTTT. It yields the protein CASIEHANSGNTIYF.

The V and J genes are TRBV5-6 and TRBJ2-5, with D hard to call. Germline V CDR1 and CDR2: SGHDT, YYEEEE. This CDR3 comprises 12 residues. Trimming stripped 1 base from V and 3 bases from J, with 4 bases between. The chain's CDR3 is CASSLSEETQYF. Written as DNA, the CDR3 is TGTGCCAGCAGCTTGTCAGAAGAGACCCAGTACTTC.

This clone was detected once. This chain joins TRBV6-5 and TRBJ2-1; D is perhaps TRBD1 (6 bases). V lost 8 bases and J 9 bases, leaving 17 bases between the germline ends. CDR3 length equals 13 residues. The V gene's germline CDR1 is MNHEY and CDR2 SVGAGI. The CDR3 loop reads CASSGDPKGEQFF. The CDR3 DNA reads as TGTGCCAGCTCAGGGGACCCCAAGGGTGAGCAGTTCTTC.

CDR3 bases: TGTGCCAGCAGTGCGGGACAGAGGGGTAGCAATCAGCCCCAGCATTTT. Its protein product is CASSAGQRGSNQPQHF. The chain uses TRBV6-2 or TRBV6-3 and TRBJ1-5; 7 nucleotides match TRBD1. V gave up 5 bases and J gave up 0 bases; unmatched junction bases: 7. This CDR3 contains 16 residues. Germline V gene data show CDR1 as MNHEY and CDR2 as SVGEGT.

The J gene is TRBJ1-1, the V gene TRBV4-3; D is undetermined. The germline V gene has CDR1 LGHNA and CDR2 YSLEER. V was trimmed by 0 bases and J by 5 bases, leaving 7 bases between them. The CDR3 is 13 residues long. The CDR3 bases are TGCGCCAGCAGCCAAGATGGGAGAACTGAAGCTTTCTTT. This encodes CASSQDGRTEAFF.

This clone has a single count. The V and J genes are TRBV30 and TRBJ2-3, with 9 nucleotides matching TRBD1. This CDR3 contains 17 residues. Germline V gene data show CDR1 as GTSNPN and CDR2 as SVGIG (reference sequence). Trimming cost V 0 bases and J 1 base; bases outside gene matches: 8. This chain's CDR3 is CAWSVLRGQGGTDTQYF. The DNA of the CDR3 is TGTGCCTGGAGTGTTTTGAGGGGACAGGGCGGCACAGATACGCAGTATTTT.